This T cell receptor beta chain was sequenced for a study of read filtering for tumor transcriptome and immune sequencing (dated by TCRdb to 2020 to 2021). Turning to the overall study: The cohort was composed of roughly 18 male and some 15 female patients, with a mean age of roughly 70 years and an age range of about 47 to 85. By revised international staging, 8 or 9 patients were R-ISS I, approximately 15 were R-ISS II and about seven were R-ISS III. After DNase treatment, whole-transcriptome libraries were prepared using the TruSeq RNA Access Library Prep Kit. Per sample, about 3.5 to 10.27 million TCR-region mapped reads were obtained with IR-seq, compared with only roughly 80 to 1273 with RNA-seq. TCR repertoires obtained by targeted immune repertoire sequencing and by bulk whole-transcriptome sequencing performed on the same bone marrow samples were compared. One main goal was a read-filtering strategy for immune repertoire data, in particular deciding whether clonotypes backed by only one read should be removed.

Cut back by 0 bases and 7 bases, the V and J ends lie 10 bases apart. Inclusive of the bounding cysteine and phenylalanine, the CDR3 is 14 residues long. Solely the CDR3 DNA is kept, with 42 bases framed from the first base. The germline V gene supplies CDR1 LGHNA and CDR2 YNFKEQ. Each patient had bone marrow sampled at the time of active disease. Ficoll-Hypaque density gradient centrifugation was used to isolate bone marrow mononuclear cells. Myeloma plasma cells were removed and CD138-negative cells were collected by negative selection after labeling with CD138 magnetic microbeads on a MACS separator. Purity of the isolated cells was checked by flow cytometry on an Attune NxT using CD138 antibodies. Total RNA was extracted with TRIzol reagent and quantified with a NanoDrop spectrophotometer. Paired RNA-seq and IR-seq were performed on each patient's CD138-negative bone marrow sample. Beyond this particular receptor, the publication reports: Compared with RNA-seq, IR-seq captured clonotypes at much greater depth and more reliably, and a smaller IR-seq throughput was enough to identify most of the shared clonotypes. In IR-seq, single-read clonotypes were 80% to 90% of clonotypes but approximately 3.7% of total reads; in RNA-seq they were 60% to 75% of clonotypes and around 40% of reads. The sorted CD138-negative fraction was not purified T cells but a mixed bone marrow immune population. When single-read clonotypes were removed, the proportions of shared clonotypes in IR-seq and RNA-seq correlated more strongly.

This clonotype was found many times. The specificity of this receptor is unknown. Base qualities are not recorded, but no much larger clone differs from it by a single base. Starting from around 420 ng RNA, TCR libraries were constructed with the Immunoverse kit using molecular barcoded adaptors that cover the alpha/delta and beta/gamma chains. TCR library preparation was performed with the same RNA that was used for transcriptome sequencing. Sequencing of the TCR libraries was done on an Illumina HiSeq 4000 with 2 x 150 cycles. The original methods were these. TCR reads were aligned to human V, D, J and C references and assembled into CDR3 clonotypes with MiXCR, including quality filtering and error correction. The tcR package in R was used for analysis of clonotype counts and gene usage diversity. For inspection of raw mapping reads, RNA-seq reads were mapped by STAR aligner version 2.5.3a onto GRCh37 of the human genome. To test how sequencing depth affects detected clonotypes, IR-seq fastq files were randomly downsampled with Seqtk 1.3. TCRdb reprocessing: public reads trimmed at Q25 with fastp, clones called with MiXCR, in-frame beta chains kept. Rows matching on CDR3 protein sequence are summarized as one entry with the most common DNA and genes. The V and J calls and clone size come from TCRdb's table, not from the authors' own analysis. A total of around 50,000 distinct CDR3 sequences appear in this sample, 20% to 25% of them only once. The ten biggest clones cover about a sixth of the sample.

Sequencing was done on a sample of a population of CD138-negative cells sorted from bone marrow. The cell subset or site tag for this specimen amounts to: bone marrow mononuclear cells depleted of CD138+ plasma/myeloma cells by negative magnetic selection. The sequence was collected from a donor at least 40 years old with multiple myeloma. The sequence joins TRBV4-2 to TRBJ2-1; D gene: possibly TRBD1, on 6 matching bases. The CDR3 here reads CASSQDTGRNEQFF. The DNA sequence reads TGTGCCAGCAGCCAAGACACAGGGCGGAATGAGCAGTTCTTC.